One sample yielded the 24 T cell receptor beta chains listed below, sequenced in a study of technical replicates of blood from a handful of donors. Assay used: immunoSEQ multiplex PCR; TCRdb lists only in-frame clones, some missing. The table includes approximately 87,000 clones, 75% to 95% detected once. The specimen was T cells isolated from PBMCs. These TCRs come from a human donor in good health. Some clones in this sample may be carry-over from other donors' samples.

The chain joins TRBV20-1 to TRBJ2-1; unclear D gene. Germline V CDR1 and CDR2: DFQATT, SNEGSKA (reference sequence). The CDR3 consists of 8 residues. CDR3 sequence (DNA): TGCAGAGTGGCTGAGCAGTTCTTC. Residues: CRVAEQFF.

V is TRBV25-1 and J is TRBJ1-1, with D perhaps TRBD1 (6 bases). The V and J ends lost 3 bases and 5 bases respectively, with 10 bases between them. The CDR3 has 13 amino acids. CDR1 is MGHDK and CDR2 is SYGVNS in the germline V gene. This CDR3 is CASSDTGLTEAFF. The CDR3 nucleotides are TGTGCCAGCAGTGACACAGGGCTAACTGAAGCTTTCTTT.

The V gene is TRBV10-3, the J gene TRBJ2-6, with a possible D match to TRBD1 (6 bases). Germline V gene lookup returns CDR1 ENHRY and CDR2 SYGVKD. Trimming cost V 5 bases and J 0 bases, with 20 bases left between them. CDR3 size: 19 residues. The CDR3 loop is CAISSQGNDPSSGANVLTF. The CDR3 DNA reads TGTGCCATCAGTAGCCAGGGGAATGACCCAAGCTCTGGGGCCAACGTCCTGACTTTC.

The V gene is TRBV9, the J gene TRBJ2-7, with a tentative D call TRBD1 (7 bases). The CDR3 is 13 residues long. Germline CDR1 SGDLS, CDR2 YYNGEE. V was pared by 2 bases and J by 3 bases, with 9 bases between. DNA of the CDR3: TGTGCCAGCAGCGTGCAGGGGGGCTACGAGCAGTACTTC. Translation gives CASSVQGGYEQYF.

The chain is built from TRBV30 and TRBJ2-1, with 11 bases that match TRBD1. After removal of 2 bases from V and 10 bases from J, the junction contained 7 bases not matched to a gene. Germline V gene data show CDR1 as GTSNPN and CDR2 as SVGIG (reference sequence). CDR3 size: 14 residues. The CDR3, as DNA: TGTGCCTGGAGTCCCGGGACAGGGGGTTGGGAGCAGTTCTTC. Protein product: CAWSPGTGGWEQFF.

This chain's CDR3 is CASSVGQDNEQFF. The CDR3 DNA follows: TGTGCCAGCAGCGTGGGACAGGACAATGAGCAGTTCTTC. The J gene is TRBJ2-1, the V gene TRBV7-2; the match to TRBD1 covers 8 bases. V trimming: 5 bases; J trimming: 5 bases; junction bases outside the gene matches: 2. Germline V gene sequence: CDR1 SGHTA, CDR2 FQGNSA. The CDR3 consists of 13 residues.

The gene calls are TRBV5-1 and TRBJ1-1; 10 nucleotides agree with TRBD1. Trimming cost V 4 bases and J 6 bases; bases outside gene matches: 6. The CDR3 loop spans 14 amino acids. From germline, CDR1 is SGHRS and CDR2 YFSETQ. CDR3 DNA sequence: TGCGCCAGCAGCGGGGGACAGGGGTTGGCTGAAGCTTTCTTT. Translated, it gives CASSGGQGLAEAFF.

This chain connects TRBV27 to TRBJ1-4, with TRBD1 matching 7 bases. Trimming cost V 6 bases and J 1 base; bases outside gene matches: 5. Germline loops: CDR1 MNHEY, CDR2 SMNVEV (reference sequence). The CDR3 length is 15 residues. The CDR3 nucleotides read TGTGCCAGCAGAACTTCAGGGGGAACTAATGAAAAACTGTTTTTT. Its translation: CASRTSGGTNEKLFF. Drawing the rest from reference TRBV27 and TRBJ1-4, the complete variable domain is EAQVTQNPRYLITVTGKKLTVTCSQNMNHEYMSWYRQDPGLGLRQIYYSMNVEVTDKGDVPEGYKVSRKEKRNFPLILESPSPNQTSLYFCASRTSGGTNEKLFFGSGTQLSVL.

The CDR3 here is CASSAGKGTYNEQFF. The CDR3, as DNA: TGTGCCAGCAGCGCGGGAAAGGGTACGTACAATGAGCAGTTCTTC. The chain uses TRBV4-2 and TRBJ2-1, with D tentatively TRBD2 (6 bases). V lost 5 bases and J 4 bases, leaving 15 bases between the germline ends. Germline CDR1 LGHNA, CDR2 YNFKEQ. CDR3 length equals 15 residues.

The rearrangement links TRBV19 to TRBJ1-3, with TRBD1 identical over 7 bases. V lost 6 bases to trimming and J lost 4 bases; unmatched junction nucleotides: 6. Germline loops: CDR1 LNHDA, CDR2 SQIVND (reference sequence). The CDR3 loop spans 14 amino acids. CDR3 in amino acids: CASRDRAAGNTIYF. The CDR3 DNA follows: TGTGCCAGTAGAGACAGGGCGGCAGGAAACACCATATATTTT.

This chain links TRBV29-1 with TRBJ2-5; the match to TRBD1 covers 9 bases. The last part of the DNA fits TRBJ2-7 better; the J call may be wrong. This CDR3 region has 14 residues. Germline CDR1 is SQVTM and CDR2 is ANQGSEA. The CDR3: CSSTFGDRVHEQYF. The CDR3 DNA reads as TGCAGCTCTACCTTTGGGGACAGGGTGCACGAGCAGTACTTC.

The chain combines TRBV4-1 with TRBJ1-4; D remains unclear. CDR3 length: 16 amino acids. Deletions cut 4 bases from V and 1 base from J, with 13 bases between. Germline CDR1 and CDR2: MGHRA and YSYEKL. The CDR3 protein is CASSRNTVETNEKLFF. The CDR3 region has the DNA TGCGCCAGCAGCCGTAATACAGTCGAAACTAATGAAAAACTGTTTTTT.

A note on this clone: At the DNA level, this CDR3 is encoded by other sequences in the same sample as well. The chain combines TRBV5-1 with TRBJ1-1; possible D gene TRBD1, 5 bases. Trimming stripped 3 bases from V and 1 base from J, with 7 bases between. Germline CDR1 SGHRS, CDR2 YFSETQ. This CDR3 spans 13 amino acids. CDR3 loop: CASSYGQNTEAFF. In DNA, the CDR3 is TGCGCCAGCAGCTACGGACAGAACACTGAAGCTTTCTTT.

The chain couples TRBV2 to TRBJ2-1; 9 nucleotides agree with TRBD2. The CDR3 is made up of 15 amino acids. Germline V CDR1 and CDR2: SNHLY, FYNNEI. With V trimmed by 3 bases and J by 0 bases, 0 bases remained unmatched. The CDR3 spells CASSDSGSSYNEQFF. CDR3 DNA: TGTGCCAGCAGTGATAGCGGGAGCTCCTACAATGAGCAGTTCTTC.

J is TRBJ2-1 and V is TRBV6-4, with 9 bases lining up with TRBD2. With V trimmed by 6 bases and J by 6 bases, 3 bases remained unmatched. The germline V gene encodes CDR1 MRHNA and CDR2 SNTAGT. The CDR3 has 13 residues. In DNA form, the CDR3 reads TGTGCCAGCAGCCTACTAGCGGGCAATGAGCAGTTCTTC. It codes for CASSLLAGNEQFF.

The CDR3, as DNA: TGTGCCAGCAGTTACGGTACGGGAGGTCTTGAGACCCAGTACTTC. The encoded protein is CASSYGTGGLETQYF. The V gene is TRBV6-5, the J gene TRBJ2-5; 7 positions agree with TRBD2. CDR1 and CDR2 (germline): MNHEY, SVGAGI. V was clipped by 2 bases and J by 5 bases; unmatched bases: 8. The length of the CDR3 is 15 residues.

This chain connects TRBV5-1 to TRBJ2-1; 7 positions agree with TRBD1. This CDR3 comprises 16 residues. Germline V gene lookup returns CDR1 SGHRS and CDR2 YFSETQ. With V trimmed by 1 base and J by 7 bases, 11 bases remained unmatched. CDR3 DNA sequence: TGCGCCAGCAGCTTGATGCCTGGGACAGCGCGTAATGAGCAGTTCTTC. Amino acids: CASSLMPGTARNEQFF.

The genes are TRBV6-8 and TRBJ1-5; no clear D gene. The V and J ends lost 6 bases and 7 bases respectively, with 7 bases between them. The CDR3 runs 11 residues. Per germline, CDR1 MNHGY and CDR2 SAAAGT. For the CDR3, the DNA is TGTGCCAGCAGACATGTCCAGCCCCAGCATTTT. Protein product: CASRHVQPQHF.

V usage is TRBV11-2 and J usage is TRBJ2-5, with TRBD2 identical over 11 bases. This CDR3 is built from 15 residues. Germline CDR1 reads SGHAT; CDR2 reads FQNNGV. With 2 bases clipped from V and 6 bases from J, the junction kept 5 bases outside the gene matches. In DNA, the CDR3 is TGTGCCAGCAGCTTACTCACTAGCGGGAGTAAGACCCAGTACTTC. It translates to CASSLLTSGSKTQYF.

Relative to its sample, this clone is medium-sized. The rearrangement joins TRBV18 to TRBJ1-5; 7 bases are a match to TRBD1. The length of the CDR3 is 15 residues. The V and J ends lost 0 bases and 3 bases, in that order; junction bases with no gene match: 2. Germline values: CDR1 KGHSH, CDR2 LQKENI. The CDR3 sequence: CASSPPDRANQPQHF. CDR3 DNA: TGTGCCAGCTCACCACCTGACAGGGCCAATCAGCCCCAGCATTTT.

The chain carries TRBV11-2 and TRBJ2-5, with D perhaps TRBD2 (5 bases). CDR1 and CDR2 from the germline V gene are SGHAT and FQNNGV. The V end lost 5 bases, the J end lost 5 bases, and 12 bases lay between the germline ends. The CDR3 has 13 residues. The CDR3 here is CASSKTRVETQYF. The CDR3 nucleotides are TGTGCCAGCAGCAAAACTAGAGTGGAGACCCAGTACTTC.

The chain uses TRBV7-2 and TRBJ2-7; TRBD1 agrees at 11 bases. The CDR3 is 15 amino acids. V dropped 1 base and J dropped 5; count of bases not matched to a gene: 4. Looked up from germline, CDR1 is SGHTA and CDR2 is FQGNSA. This CDR3 reads CASSLGDRGSDEQYF. CDR3 bases: TGTGCCAGCAGCTTAGGGGACAGGGGGTCAGACGAGCAGTACTTC.

The rearrangement links TRBV11-2 to TRBJ1-2; tentatively, D is TRBD1 (6 bases). V lost 0 bases to trimming and J lost 5 bases, with 16 bases between them. This CDR3 is built from 16 residues. CDR1 and CDR2 (germline): SGHAT, FQNNGV. CDR3 nucleotides: TGTGCCAGCAGCTTAGATCCCCTGGACAGAATATATGGCTACACCTTC. It specifies CASSLDPLDRIYGYTF.

V and J are TRBV6-5 and TRBJ1-5; the match to TRBD1 covers 10 bases. The ends lost 7 bases at V and 3 bases at J; junction bases unmatched: 3. Per the germline V gene, CDR1 is MNHEY and CDR2 is SVGAGI. The CDR3 is 14 residues long. Written as DNA, the CDR3 is TGTGCCAGCACCGGGACAGGGGACAATCAGCCCCAGCATTTT. This gives the protein CASTGTGDNQPQHF.